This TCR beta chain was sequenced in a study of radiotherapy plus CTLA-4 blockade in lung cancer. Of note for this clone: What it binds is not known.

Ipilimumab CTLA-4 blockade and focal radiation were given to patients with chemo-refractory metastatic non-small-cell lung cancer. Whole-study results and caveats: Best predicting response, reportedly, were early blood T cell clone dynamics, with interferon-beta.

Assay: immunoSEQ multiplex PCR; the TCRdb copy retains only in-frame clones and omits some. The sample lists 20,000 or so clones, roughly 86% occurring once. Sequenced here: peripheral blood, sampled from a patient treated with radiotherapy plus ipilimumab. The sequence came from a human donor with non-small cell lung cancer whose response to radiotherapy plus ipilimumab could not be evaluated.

CDR3 DNA sequence: TGCGCCAGCAGCCAAGATATACAGGGGGGGGAGCAGTACTTC. Protein: CASSQDIQGGEQYF. The chain is built from TRBV4-3 and TRBJ2-5; weak D call: TRBD1 (8 bases). Germline lookup yields CDR1 LGHNA and CDR2 YSLEER. The length of the CDR3 is 14 residues. The V and J ends lost 0 bases and 11 bases respectively, with 16 bases between them.